This entry features one T cell receptor beta chain sequence. This receptor's antigen is unknown. Per-nucleotide qualities are absent, and no much larger clonotype sits a single base away. The CDR3 sequence holds 14 residues, the cysteine and phenylalanine included. Only the CDR3 region is kept as DNA, spanning 42 bases read in frame from base 1. At the junction V is shortened by 4 bases and J by 2 bases, with 9 bases in between. CDR1 and CDR2, per the germline V gene, are SGHRS and YFSETQ. This sample stems from a study of blood T cell repertoires in COVID-19 (dated by TCRdb to 2020 to 2022). Regarding the complete study: Samples covering the acute and convalescent phases of COVID-19 were provided by collaborators in the United States, Italy and Spain. The prospective study material was composed of cDNA or gDNA derived from T cells, B-cell-depleted T cells, or PBMCs. The dataset comprised deeply sampled blood TCRbeta repertoires from subjects exposed to, actively infected with, or recovered from COVID-19. A freely available public database, intended as a resource for researchers studying the immune response to SARS-CoV-2, is where the repertoires were released. Samples came from the ongoing ImmuneRACE study (first 160 participants) plus 1,254 subjects from 6 global collaborators. Sample metadata almost always included a de-identified subject ID, COVID-19 status, age in years and sex. Where available, HLA class I and class II types were obtained from metadata supplied by the sample provider rather than from assay-based typing.

Whole blood was collected in K2EDTA tubes by collaborating institutions according to the institutions' own protocols. For TCRbeta analysis, collaborators shipped samples as frozen whole blood, isolated PBMCs, or DNA extracted from either of those sample types. The paper's findings and limits, for the study overall: The amount of clinical and demographic metadata varied by source and participant and was provided uncurated.

The immunoSEQ Assay, a bias-controlled multiplex PCR, was used to amplify TCRbeta CDR3 regions from genomic DNA. Concerning the study's data processing: The number of nucleated cells in each sample was estimated by amplification of reference gene primers within the assay. To quantify the absolute abundance of each unique TCRbeta CDR3 rearrangement, sequence reads were collapsed and filtered. For each sample, productive Simpson clonality was calculated by taking the square root of Simpson's diversity index across productive rearrangements. Sourced from immuneACCESS, this table was stored by TCRdb with only in-frame sequences that have V and J called. A share of the clones is absent; for the studies checked, an unresolved V gene accounts for under half, and the remainder has no known explanation. V, J and clone size are those of that table, while D and trimming were read from the DNA. This sample lists around 40,000 clones; roughly 88% were detected once. The top ten constitute 8.4% of the sample.

The chain links TRBV5-1 with TRBJ2-2; possibly the D gene is TRBD2, per 5 matching bases. What was sequenced was peripheral blood. The clonotype comes from a man between 60 and 75 years old with active COVID-19. This receptor has the CDR3 CASSLSVNTGELFF. DNA sequence: TGCGCCAGCAGCCTTAGCGTTAACACCGGGGAGCTGTTTTTT.